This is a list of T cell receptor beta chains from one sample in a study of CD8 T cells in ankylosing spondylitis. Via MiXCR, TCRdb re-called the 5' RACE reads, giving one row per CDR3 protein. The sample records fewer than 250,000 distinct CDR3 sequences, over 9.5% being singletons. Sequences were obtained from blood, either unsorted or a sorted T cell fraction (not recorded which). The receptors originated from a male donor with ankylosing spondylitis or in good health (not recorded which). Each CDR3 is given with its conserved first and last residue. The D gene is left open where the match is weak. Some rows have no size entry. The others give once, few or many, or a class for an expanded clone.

CDR3aa: CASSIATGELFF
CDR3nt: TGTGCCAGCAGTATAGCCACCGGGGAGCTGTTTTTT
len: 12
d_gene: -
abundance: many
j_gene: TRBJ2-2
v_gene: TRBV12-3/TRBV12-4

CDR3aa: CSVFGIQGGTDTQYF
CDR3nt: TGCAGCGTCTTCGGAATACAGGGAGGCACAGATACGCAGTATTTT
len: 15
d_gene: -
abundance: -
j_gene: TRBJ2-3
v_gene: TRBV29-1

CDR3aa: CATSEEPDTQYF
CDR3nt: TGTGCCACCAGTGAGGAGCCGGATACGCAGTATTTT
len: 12
d_gene: -
abundance: many
j_gene: TRBJ2-3
v_gene: TRBV24-1

CDR3aa: CASSWEGVDQPQHF
CDR3nt: TGTGCCAGCAGTTGGGAGGGGGTGGATCAGCCCCAGCATTTT
len: 14
d_gene: -
abundance: many
j_gene: TRBJ1-5
v_gene: TRBV12-3/TRBV12-4

CDR3aa: CASSLSGVGQFF
CDR3nt: TGTGCCAGCAGCCTTAGCGGGGTGGGGCAGTTCTTC
len: 12
d_gene: TRBD2
abundance: many
j_gene: TRBJ2-1
v_gene: TRBV11-2

CDR3aa: CASSNTGGSPYEQYF
CDR3nt: TGTGCCAGCAGTAACACAGGGGGTTCTCCCTACGAGCAGTACTTC
len: 15
d_gene: TRBD1
abundance: few
j_gene: TRBJ2-7
v_gene: TRBV12-3/TRBV12-4

CDR3aa: CASSTGALGEQFF
CDR3nt: TGTGCCAGCTCAACAGGGGCCCTCGGTGAGCAGTTCTTC
len: 13
d_gene: TRBD1
abundance: few
j_gene: TRBJ2-1
v_gene: TRBV18

CDR3aa: CASSLWSYEQYF
CDR3nt: TGTGCCAGCAGCTTGTGGTCCTACGAGCAGTACTTC
len: 12
d_gene: -
abundance: many
j_gene: TRBJ2-7
v_gene: TRBV7-2

CDR3aa: CASSPGTGAGETQYF
CDR3nt: TGTGCCAGCAGTCCAGGGACAGGGGCGGGAGAGACCCAGTACTTC
len: 15
d_gene: TRBD1
abundance: -
j_gene: TRBJ2-5
v_gene: TRBV12-3/TRBV12-4

CDR3aa: CASSPGASGGNEQFF
CDR3nt: TGTGCCAGCAGCCCGGGAGCTAGCGGAGGGAATGAGCAGTTCTTC
len: 15
d_gene: TRBD2
abundance: -
j_gene: TRBJ2-1
v_gene: TRBV11-3

CDR3aa: CASRGLATDTQYF
CDR3nt: TGTGCCAGCAGGGGACTAGCTACAGATACGCAGTATTTT
len: 13
d_gene: TRBD2
abundance: many
j_gene: TRBJ2-3
v_gene: TRBV7-6

CDR3aa: CASSYSSGAQYEQYF
CDR3nt: TGTGCCAGCAGTTACTCGTCGGGGGCCCAATACGAGCAGTACTTC
len: 15
d_gene: -
abundance: many
j_gene: TRBJ2-7
v_gene: TRBV6-2/TRBV6-3

CDR3aa: CASSSLGQGAGTEAFF
CDR3nt: TGCGCCAGCAGCTCCCTTGGACAGGGAGCCGGGACTGAAGCTTTCTTT
len: 16
d_gene: TRBD1
abundance: many
j_gene: TRBJ1-1
v_gene: TRBV5-1

CDR3aa: CASRDSTGFTEAFF
CDR3nt: TGTGCCAGCAGGGATTCTACGGGATTCACTGAAGCTTTCTTT
len: 14
d_gene: -
abundance: many
j_gene: TRBJ1-1
v_gene: TRBV12-3/TRBV12-4

CDR3aa: CASSQGGTRADTQYF
CDR3nt: TGTGCCAGCAGCCAAGGTGGGACTCGCGCAGATACGCAGTATTTT
len: 15
d_gene: -
abundance: few
j_gene: TRBJ2-3
v_gene: TRBV14

CDR3aa: CASSLHRTGTYEQYF
CDR3nt: TGTGCCAGCAGCTTGCACCGGACAGGGACCTACGAGCAGTACTTC
len: 15
d_gene: TRBD1
abundance: -
j_gene: TRBJ2-7
v_gene: TRBV7-2

CDR3aa: CASGERTNEKLFF
CDR3nt: TGTGCCAGCGGAGAGCGGACAAATGAAAAACTGTTTTTT
len: 13
d_gene: -
abundance: few
j_gene: TRBJ1-4
v_gene: TRBV2

CDR3aa: CASSLGRTQGYNEQFF
CDR3nt: TGCGCCAGCAGCTTGGGCCGGACTCAAGGGTACAATGAGCAGTTCTTC
len: 16
d_gene: -
abundance: many
j_gene: TRBJ2-1
v_gene: TRBV5-1

CDR3aa: CASSEGRDRAGYTF
CDR3nt: TGTGCCAGCAGTGAAGGACGGGACCGCGCTGGCTACACCTTC
len: 14
d_gene: -
abundance: many
j_gene: TRBJ1-2
v_gene: TRBV2

CDR3aa: CASSLVIGTGSYEQYF
CDR3nt: TGCGCCAGCAGCTTAGTCATAGGGACAGGGAGCTACGAGCAGTACTTC
len: 16
d_gene: TRBD1
abundance: many
j_gene: TRBJ2-7
v_gene: TRBV5-1

CDR3aa: CSVEKGSGNIQYF
CDR3nt: TGCAGCGTTGAAAAGGGCTCGGGCAACATTCAGTACTTC
len: 13
d_gene: -
abundance: many
j_gene: TRBJ2-4
v_gene: TRBV29-1

CDR3aa: CASSLGTGENTEAFF
CDR3nt: TGCGCCAGCAGCTTGGGAACAGGAGAGAACACTGAAGCTTTCTTT
len: 15
d_gene: -
abundance: many
j_gene: TRBJ1-1
v_gene: TRBV5-1

CDR3aa: CASSLEEGYEQYF
CDR3nt: TGTGCCAGCAGTTTGGAGGAAGGCTACGAGCAGTACTTC
len: 13
d_gene: -
abundance: -
j_gene: TRBJ2-7
v_gene: TRBV6-6

CDR3aa: CASSRAGTSIYNEQFF
CDR3nt: TGTGCCAGCAGCCGGGCCGGGACTAGTATCTACAATGAGCAGTTCTTC
len: 16
d_gene: TRBD2
abundance: few
j_gene: TRBJ2-1
v_gene: TRBV14

CDR3aa: CSVEGGERNTEAFF
CDR3nt: TGCAGCGTTGAAGGGGGGGAGCGGAACACTGAAGCTTTCTTT
len: 14
d_gene: -
abundance: many
j_gene: TRBJ1-1
v_gene: TRBV29-1

CDR3aa: CASTSRGGDEQYF
CDR3nt: TGTGCCAGCACCTCCCGAGGGGGGGACGAGCAGTACTTC
len: 13
d_gene: -
abundance: -
j_gene: TRBJ2-7
v_gene: TRBV12-3/TRBV12-4

CDR3aa: CASSQGQNYGYTF
CDR3nt: TGTGCCAGCAGCCAAGGACAGAACTATGGCTACACCTTC
len: 13
d_gene: -
abundance: few
j_gene: TRBJ1-2
v_gene: TRBV14

CDR3aa: CASSLRRGAGNTIYF
CDR3nt: TGTGCCAGCAGTTTGAGGCGCGGGGCTGGAAACACCATATATTTT
len: 15
d_gene: -
abundance: many
j_gene: TRBJ1-3
v_gene: TRBV12-3/TRBV12-4

CDR3aa: CASSRPQLAGEETQYF
CDR3nt: TGTGCCAGCAGCCGCCCCCAACTAGCGGGGGAAGAGACCCAGTACTTC
len: 16
d_gene: TRBD2
abundance: many
j_gene: TRBJ2-5
v_gene: TRBV4-2

CDR3aa: CASSIDTTYGYTF
CDR3nt: TGTGCCAGTAGTATAGACACCACCTATGGCTACACCTTC
len: 13
d_gene: -
abundance: few
j_gene: TRBJ1-2
v_gene: TRBV19

CDR3aa: CASSTPPGQLYNEQFF
CDR3nt: TGTGCCAGCAGTACCCCACCCGGACAACTCTACAATGAGCAGTTCTTC
len: 16
d_gene: -
abundance: few
j_gene: TRBJ2-1
v_gene: TRBV12-3/TRBV12-4

CDR3aa: CASSSNLGGTDTQYF
CDR3nt: TGTGCCAGCAGCTCCAACCTAGGGGGGACAGATACGCAGTATTTT
len: 15
d_gene: -
abundance: -
j_gene: TRBJ2-3
v_gene: TRBV7-2

CDR3aa: CASSSSGSDSYEQYF
CDR3nt: TGTGCCAGCAGTTCCTCCGGGTCCGACTCCTACGAGCAGTACTTC
len: 15
d_gene: -
abundance: many
j_gene: TRBJ2-7
v_gene: TRBV28

CDR3aa: CSAPGGDNSPLHF
CDR3nt: TGCAGTGCCCCCGGGGGGGATAATTCACCCCTCCACTTT
len: 13
d_gene: -
abundance: -
j_gene: TRBJ1-6
v_gene: TRBV20-1

CDR3aa: CSVEDPPVQGGSPLHF
CDR3nt: TGCAGCGTTGAAGATCCTCCGGTACAGGGTGGTTCACCCCTCCACTTT
len: 16
d_gene: -
abundance: many
j_gene: TRBJ1-6
v_gene: TRBV29-1

CDR3aa: CSVSGTGLNEQYF
CDR3nt: TGCAGCGTTTCCGGGACAGGGTTGAACGAGCAGTACTTC
len: 13
d_gene: TRBD1
abundance: many
j_gene: TRBJ2-7
v_gene: TRBV29-1

CDR3aa: CASREWGIGNQPQHF
CDR3nt: TGTGCCAGCAGGGAGTGGGGGATAGGCAATCAGCCCCAGCATTTT
len: 15
d_gene: -
abundance: many
j_gene: TRBJ1-5
v_gene: TRBV27

CDR3aa: CSAIGSGPQHF
CDR3nt: TGCAGTGCCATTGGTTCGGGGCCCCAGCATTTT
len: 11
d_gene: -
abundance: many
j_gene: TRBJ1-5
v_gene: TRBV20-1

CDR3aa: CSAPPAGEPNQPQHF
CDR3nt: TGCAGTGCTCCGCCCGCAGGGGAGCCCAATCAGCCCCAGCATTTT
len: 15
d_gene: -
abundance: many
j_gene: TRBJ1-5
v_gene: TRBV20-1

CDR3aa: CASNHPTDTQYF
CDR3nt: TGCGCCAGCAATCATCCCACAGATACGCAGTATTTT
len: 12
d_gene: -
abundance: many
j_gene: TRBJ2-3
v_gene: TRBV5-1

CDR3aa: CASSGGSYEQSF
CDR3nt: TGTGCCAGCAGTGGGGGATCTTACGAGCAGTCCTTC
len: 12
d_gene: -
abundance: -
j_gene: TRBJ2-7
v_gene: TRBV12-3/TRBV12-4

CDR3aa: CAISESEGLGEKLFF
CDR3nt: TGTGCCATCAGTGAGTCCGAGGGCTTGGGTGAAAAACTGTTTTTT
len: 15
d_gene: -
abundance: many
j_gene: TRBJ1-4
v_gene: TRBV10-3

CDR3aa: CASADGYGYTF
CDR3nt: TGTGCCAGCGCCGACGGCTATGGCTACACCTTC
len: 11
d_gene: -
abundance: many
j_gene: TRBJ1-2
v_gene: TRBV12-3/TRBV12-4

CDR3aa: CASSSTAAAAKNIQYF
CDR3nt: TGTGCCAGCAGTTCGACAGCCGCCGCGGCCAAAAACATTCAGTACTTC
len: 16
d_gene: -
abundance: many
j_gene: TRBJ2-4
v_gene: TRBV12-3/TRBV12-4

CDR3aa: CASSLFSGRDGEKLFF
CDR3nt: TGTGCCAGCAGTTTATTTTCAGGCAGGGACGGTGAAAAACTGTTTTTT
len: 16
d_gene: -
abundance: -
j_gene: TRBJ1-4
v_gene: TRBV27

CDR3aa: CASKIAGGSYEQYF
CDR3nt: TGTGCCAGCAAGATCGCGGGGGGCTCCTACGAGCAGTACTTC
len: 14
d_gene: TRBD2
abundance: many
j_gene: TRBJ2-7
v_gene: TRBV12-3/TRBV12-4

CDR3aa: CASSESLLAGGGTEAFF
CDR3nt: TGTGCCAGCAGTGAATCTCTGTTGGCAGGGGGCGGCACTGAAGCTTTCTTT
len: 17
d_gene: TRBD1
abundance: -
j_gene: TRBJ1-1
v_gene: TRBV2

CDR3aa: CASSYSGDSTDTQYF
CDR3nt: TGTGCCAGCAGCTACTCCGGGGACAGCACAGATACGCAGTATTTT
len: 15
d_gene: -
abundance: many
j_gene: TRBJ2-3
v_gene: TRBV9

CDR3aa: CATTKGHIQETQYF
CDR3nt: TGTGCCACCACAAAGGGACACATTCAAGAGACCCAGTACTTC
len: 14
d_gene: -
abundance: -
j_gene: TRBJ2-5
v_gene: TRBV28

CDR3aa: CASGRGLRGDTQYF
CDR3nt: TGTGCCAGCGGGCGGGGACTCCGCGGAGATACGCAGTATTTT
len: 14
d_gene: -
abundance: few
j_gene: TRBJ2-3
v_gene: TRBV6-1

CDR3aa: CASSLGGKRGGYNEQFF
CDR3nt: TGTGCCAGCAGCTTAGGGGGAAAGCGGGGGGGATACAATGAGCAGTTCTTC
len: 17
d_gene: TRBD2
abundance: -
j_gene: TRBJ2-1
v_gene: TRBV7-2

CDR3aa: CATSAGTGAAEQFF
CDR3nt: TGTGCCACCAGTGCCGGGACGGGAGCCGCTGAGCAGTTCTTC
len: 14
d_gene: -
abundance: many
j_gene: TRBJ2-1
v_gene: TRBV24-1

CDR3aa: CASSRRLAGTDEQFF
CDR3nt: TGTGCCAGCAGCCGAAGACTAGCGGGGACGGATGAGCAGTTCTTC
len: 15
d_gene: TRBD2
abundance: -
j_gene: TRBJ2-1
v_gene: TRBV12-3/TRBV12-4